These T cell receptor beta chains were read from a single sample in a study of T cell responses to AZD1222 COVID-19 vaccine. Some clones are missing from TCRdb's copy, which holds only in-frame ones; the method was immunoSEQ multiplex PCR. This sample has 70,000 to 95,000 clones, with about 88% found just once. The sequencing here drew on peripheral blood, taken on day 0 of AZD1222 vaccination. Every receptor here comes from an adult in good health. The CDR3 runs from the conserved cysteine through the conserved F or W. D genes are given only for firm matches. Part of the rows lack a size; the others show once, few, many or a class for expanded clones.

V gene: TRBV24-1
clone size: -
J gene: TRBJ2-1
D gene: TRBD2
CDR3 length: 17
CDR3 protein: CATSDPRPGAGGDEQFF

V gene: TRBV5-1
clone size: -
J gene: TRBJ1-2
D gene: -
CDR3 length: 12
CDR3 protein: CASSLDTYGYTF

V gene: TRBV18
clone size: -
J gene: TRBJ2-7
D gene: -
CDR3 length: 15
CDR3 protein: CASSPPGTWNYEQYF

V gene: TRBV7-3
clone size: -
J gene: TRBJ2-7
D gene: TRBD1
CDR3 length: 17
CDR3 protein: CARISVSVRGFTYEQYF

V gene: TRBV9
clone size: -
J gene: TRBJ2-3
D gene: TRBD1
CDR3 length: 14
CDR3 protein: CAASSGTGPDTQYF

V gene: TRBV6-5
clone size: -
J gene: TRBJ1-1
D gene: -
CDR3 length: 15
CDR3 protein: CASTVAVTSNTEAFF

V gene: TRBV4-3
clone size: -
J gene: TRBJ1-2
D gene: TRBD1
CDR3 length: 15
CDR3 protein: CASSQDLDRAYGYTF

V gene: TRBV6-5
clone size: -
J gene: TRBJ2-7
D gene: -
CDR3 length: 15
CDR3 protein: CASHPNRDPYYEQYF

V gene: TRBV5-6
clone size: -
J gene: TRBJ1-2
D gene: -
CDR3 length: 15
CDR3 protein: CASSLVVRSNYGYTF

V gene: TRBV29-1
clone size: -
J gene: TRBJ2-2
D gene: -
CDR3 length: 12
CDR3 protein: CSVKGGSGELFF

V gene: TRBV6-5
clone size: -
J gene: TRBJ2-7
D gene: -
CDR3 length: 15
CDR3 protein: CASRKKTASSYEQYF

V gene: TRBV19
clone size: -
J gene: TRBJ1-4
D gene: -
CDR3 length: 10
CDR3 protein: CASPNEKLFF

V gene: TRBV3-1/TRBV3-2
clone size: once
J gene: TRBJ2-7
D gene: TRBD2
CDR3 length: 13
CDR3 protein: CASSPGTTYEQYF

V gene: TRBV15
clone size: -
J gene: TRBJ1-4
D gene: -
CDR3 length: 13
CDR3 protein: CATSSHTGEKLFF

V gene: TRBV2
clone size: -
J gene: TRBJ1-2
D gene: -
CDR3 length: 15
CDR3 protein: CASMKILTVFYGYTF

V gene: TRBV6-1
clone size: -
J gene: TRBJ2-1
D gene: -
CDR3 length: 14
CDR3 protein: CASSPRQVVNEQFF

V gene: TRBV27
clone size: -
J gene: TRBJ1-1
D gene: TRBD1
CDR3 length: 13
CDR3 protein: CASSRREGATAFF

V gene: TRBV12-3/TRBV12-4
clone size: -
J gene: TRBJ1-2
D gene: -
CDR3 length: 11
CDR3 protein: CASSLGGGYTF

V gene: TRBV24-1
clone size: once
J gene: TRBJ1-1
D gene: -
CDR3 length: 17
CDR3 protein: CATSELQGHLVVTEAFF

V gene: TRBV30
clone size: -
J gene: TRBJ1-2
D gene: -
CDR3 length: 14
CDR3 protein: CACTLDRLFIGYTF

V gene: TRBV11-3
clone size: -
J gene: TRBJ2-2
D gene: TRBD2
CDR3 length: 16
CDR3 protein: CASSPSGLARTGELFF

V gene: TRBV18
clone size: -
J gene: TRBJ1-1
D gene: -
CDR3 length: 14
CDR3 protein: CASSLGEMNTEAFF

V gene: TRBV6-2/TRBV6-3
clone size: few
J gene: TRBJ1-1
D gene: -
CDR3 length: 20
CDR3 protein: CASSYSSLVIGGEMNTEAFF

V gene: TRBV5-1
clone size: -
J gene: TRBJ2-3
D gene: TRBD2
CDR3 length: 17
CDR3 protein: CASSLGLAGASTDTQYF

V gene: TRBV12-3/TRBV12-4
clone size: -
J gene: TRBJ2-1
D gene: TRBD2
CDR3 length: 13
CDR3 protein: CASSRTSGNEQFF

V gene: TRBV5-1
clone size: -
J gene: TRBJ1-1
D gene: -
CDR3 length: 16
CDR3 protein: CASSLAPTGSATEAFF

V gene: TRBV30
clone size: -
J gene: TRBJ1-1
D gene: -
CDR3 length: 14
CDR3 protein: CAWSVATGIAEAFF

V gene: TRBV11-3
clone size: once
J gene: TRBJ2-1
D gene: TRBD2
CDR3 length: 15
CDR3 protein: CASSLEGLVFDEQFF